Listed below are T cell receptor beta chains from one sample, sequenced in a study of T cell changes during pregnancy in multiple sclerosis. Profiled with immunoSEQ multiplex PCR; TCRdb holds only in-frame clones, not every one. The profile covers some 94,000 clones, with about 92% appearing a single time and 1.5% taken by the ten largest. The sequenced sample was peripheral blood, obtained in the first trimester of pregnancy. These receptors were taken from a female donor with multiple sclerosis, enrolled in a pregnancy study. CDR3s include the opening cysteine and the closing phenylalanine or tryptophan. A D gene is named only where the DNA matches it firmly. Rows give clone size only sometimes, using once, few, many, or a class for an expanded clone.

v_call	clone_size	j_call	cdr3_length	d_call	cdr3_nt	cdr3_aa
TRBV7-6	-	TRBJ1-1	17	TRBD1	TGTGCCAGCAGCTTAGTGGGACAGGGGCTCATGAACACTGAAGCTTTCTTT	CASSLVGQGLMNTEAFF
TRBV19	-	TRBJ1-4	17	-	TGTGCCAGTAGTATGTCGGGGTGGACTGCAACTAATGAAAAACTGTTTTTT	CASSMSGWTATNEKLFF
TRBV19	-	TRBJ1-2	12	-	TGTGCCAGTAGTATCGGTCTTTCTGGCTACACCTTC	CASSIGLSGYTF
TRBV27	-	TRBJ2-7	16	-	TGTGCCAGCAGTTTATCTCGCGGGACGGTTTCCTACGAGCAGTACTTC	CASSLSRGTVSYEQYF
TRBV4-2	-	TRBJ2-2	15	TRBD2	TGTGCCAGCAGCAAACTAGCGGGGGACACCGGGGAGCTGTTTTTT	CASSKLAGDTGELFF
TRBV6-5	-	TRBJ2-7	9	-	TGTGCCTCCAATTACGAGCAGTACTTC	CASNYEQYF
TRBV27	-	TRBJ2-1	15	TRBD2	TGTGCCAGCAGTGAGACTACTAGCGGAGACAATGAGCAGTTCTTC	CASSETTSGDNEQFF
TRBV25-1	-	TRBJ2-1	14	TRBD1	TGTGCCAGCAGTATGGGGACAGGGAATGGGGAGCAGTTCTTC	CASSMGTGNGEQFF
TRBV19	-	TRBJ2-7	12	TRBD1	TGTGCCAGCCGACAGGGAGACTACGAGCAGTACTTC	CASRQGDYEQYF
TRBV11-3	-	TRBJ2-1	16	TRBD1	TGTGCCAGCAGCATCAGGGGGCCGAGCTCCTACAATGAGCAGTTCTTC	CASSIRGPSSYNEQFF
TRBV30	-	TRBJ1-1	13	-	TGTGCCTGGAGTGTTTGGGGGGACACTGAAGCTTTCTTT	CAWSVWGDTEAFF
TRBV5-5	-	TRBJ1-2	15	TRBD1	TGTGCCAGCAGCTTGGCCCGGACAGGGGGCGATGGCTACACCTTC	CASSLARTGGDGYTF
TRBV5-1	-	TRBJ1-1	12	-	TGCGCCAGCAGCTCGGGGAGGACTGAAGCTTTCTTT	CASSSGRTEAFF
TRBV27	-	TRBJ2-2	18	TRBD2	TGTGCCAGCAGACCCAGACTAGCGGGAGGGGGGAACGCCGGGGAGCTGTTTTTT	CASRPRLAGGGNAGELFF
TRBV11-2	-	TRBJ2-7	14	-	TGTGCCAGCAGCATCCACAGGTCTGCATACGAGCAGTACTTC	CASSIHRSAYEQYF
TRBV28	-	TRBJ2-2	17	TRBD2	TGTGCCAGCAGTTTAGTGGGGACTAAGGGGAACACCGGGGAGCTGTTTTTT	CASSLVGTKGNTGELFF
TRBV27	few	TRBJ2-7	13	-	TGTGCCAGCAGTTTACGGGGGACTTACGAGCAGTACTTC	CASSLRGTYEQYF
TRBV27	-	TRBJ1-1	13	TRBD1	TGTGCCAGCAGTTGGGACAGGGCAACTGAAGCTTTCTTT	CASSWDRATEAFF
TRBV7-2	-	TRBJ1-3	14	-	TGTGCCAGCAGCCAAGGGAGCTCTGGAAACACCATATATTTT	CASSQGSSGNTIYF
TRBV30	-	TRBJ1-5	13	-	TGTGCCTGGAGTCAGCGTAGCAATCAGCCCCAGCATTTT	CAWSQRSNQPQHF
TRBV6-5	-	TRBJ2-7	14	TRBD1	TGTGCCAGCAGTTCCCGGGACAGGGGTTACGAGCAGTACTTC	CASSSRDRGYEQYF
TRBV6-5	-	TRBJ2-7	15	TRBD1	TGTGCCAGCTCCCCGGGACAGTTTGGGCCTGCCGAGCAGTACTTC	CASSPGQFGPAEQYF
TRBV27	-	TRBJ2-7	14	-	TGTGCCAGCAGTGCCTTACTCAGGGGATACGAGCAGTACTTC	CASSALLRGYEQYF
TRBV19	-	TRBJ2-1	16	TRBD2	TGTGCCAGTACCCGAGGCGGACTAGCGCGGAACAATGAGCAGTTCTTC	CASTRGGLARNNEQFF
TRBV18	-	TRBJ2-7	15	TRBD2	TGTGCCAGCTCACCACTAGCGGGGATTTCCTACGAGCAGTACTTC	CASSPLAGISYEQYF
TRBV9	-	TRBJ2-1	16	TRBD1	TGTGCCAGCAGCGTAGAAATAGGGGGCCGGTACAATGAGCAGTTCTTC	CASSVEIGGRYNEQFF
TRBV10-1	-	TRBJ1-5	13	-	TGCGCCAGCAGCCCGGGTCGGAATCAGCCCCAGCATTTT	CASSPGRNQPQHF
TRBV7-2	-	TRBJ2-3	14	TRBD2	TGTGCCAGCAGCTTCGAGGGAGGGCCCGATACGCAGTATTTT	CASSFEGGPDTQYF
TRBV7-2	-	TRBJ2-5	13	-	TGTGCCAGCAGCTTAGAAGACAGGACGACCCAGTACTTC	CASSLEDRTTQYF
TRBV19	once	TRBJ2-7	13	TRBD2	TGTGCCAGTAGCTCGGGACTAGCATACGAGCAGTACTTC	CASSSGLAYEQYF
TRBV19	-	TRBJ2-2	14	TRBD1	TGTGCCAGCCTGACAGGGGGAAGGACCGGGGAGCTGTTTTTT	CASLTGGRTGELFF
TRBV28	-	TRBJ2-2	15	TRBD1	TGTGCCAGCAGTTTGGCACAGACAGGGACCGGGGAGCTGTTTTTT	CASSLAQTGTGELFF
TRBV5-1	-	TRBJ2-7	14	TRBD1	TGCGCCAGCAGCTTGAACAGGGGCGCCTACGAGCAGTACTTC	CASSLNRGAYEQYF
TRBV7-9	-	TRBJ2-1	15	TRBD2	TGTGCCAGCAGCTTGGTGGGAGGGCCTCGAAATGAGCAGTTCTTC	CASSLVGGPRNEQFF
TRBV11-2	-	TRBJ1-2	17	-	TGTGCCAGCAGCTTAGATCGGCAGGGCGGAGAGAACTATGGCTACACCTTC	CASSLDRQGGENYGYTF
TRBV15	-	TRBJ2-7	17	TRBD2	TGTGCCACCAGCACCCCGGGACTAGCGGGAGAATCCTACGAGCAGTACTTC	CATSTPGLAGESYEQYF
TRBV19	-	TRBJ2-7	13	-	TGTGCCAGTAGTATACCCGCGTTTTCCGAGCAGTACTTC	CASSIPAFSEQYF
TRBV7-9	once	TRBJ2-7	16	-	TGTGCCAGCAGCTCCGAAACACCTCGACAGGCCTACGAGCAGTACTTC	CASSSETPRQAYEQYF
TRBV5-4	-	TRBJ1-3	13	-	TGTGCCAGCAGCTTGGCCGGTGGAAACACCATATATTTT	CASSLAGGNTIYF
TRBV27	once	TRBJ1-2	15	TRBD1	TGTGCCAGCAGTTCACAGGGGGCTGGTGACTATGGCTACACCTTC	CASSSQGAGDYGYTF
TRBV7-9	-	TRBJ2-5	15	TRBD1	TGTGCCAGCAGCTTAGTCAAGGGCAGGGGGGAGACCCAGTACTTC	CASSLVKGRGETQYF